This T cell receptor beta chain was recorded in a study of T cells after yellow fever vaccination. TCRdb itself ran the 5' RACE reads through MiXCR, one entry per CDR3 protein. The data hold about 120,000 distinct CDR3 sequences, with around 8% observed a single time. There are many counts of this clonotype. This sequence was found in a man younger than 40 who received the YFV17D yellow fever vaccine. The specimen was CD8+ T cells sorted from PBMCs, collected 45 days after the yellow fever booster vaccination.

CDR3 nucleotide sequence: TGCAGTGCTAGAGAGGACGACTACGAGCAGTACTTC. Translation: CSAREDDYEQYF. V usage is TRBV20-1 and J usage is TRBJ2-7; no clear D. The CDR3 contains 12 residues. Germline CDR1 and CDR2: DFQATT and SNEGSKA (reference sequence). Trimming took off 0 bases at V and 3 bases at J, with 6 bases between the two ends.